Listed here are 13 T cell receptor beta chains from one sample, sequenced in a study of cytomegalovirus exposure and HLA in healthy donors. Amplification used 60 Vbeta primers and 13 Jbeta primers. Clones were sequenced by immunoSEQ multiplex PCR, and TCRdb holds only the in-frame ones, with some missing. The data hold about 240,000 clones, with around 76% observed a single time. Source material: PBMCs. The receptors come from a middle-aged woman in good health and CMV-seropositive.

Comment on this clone: Compared with germline, one end of the junction differs, possibly owing to a read error. The V call is TRBV9, the J call TRBJ2-1, with D possibly matching TRBD1 (5 bases). In germline, CDR1 is SGDLS, CDR2 YYNGEE. The CDR3 has 14 residues. This chain's CDR3 is CASSVERQNNEQLF. The CDR3 DNA reads TGTGCCAGCAGCGTAGAGAGACAGAACAATGAGCAGCTCTTC.

The rearrangement uses TRBV2 and TRBJ2-1; tentative D call: TRBD2 (6 bases). V lost 6 bases and J lost 4, with 16 bases in between. This CDR3 has 15 amino acids. Germline loops: CDR1 SNHLY, CDR2 FYNNEI. CDR3: CASRGRRGGYNEQFF. The CDR3 nucleotides read TGTGCCAGCAGGGGTAGGAGGGGCGGGTACAATGAGCAGTTCTTC.

The genes are TRBV5-8 and TRBJ2-5; D is unclear. The V and J ends lost 1 base and 5 bases respectively, with 12 bases between them. This CDR3 region has 14 residues. CDR1 and CDR2 from the germline V gene are SGHTS and YDEGEE. CDR3 DNA sequence: TGTGCCAGCAGCTTGAGGCAGGCCTCGGAGACCCAGTACTTC. It encodes CASSLRQASETQYF.

This chain uses TRBV19 with TRBJ2-1; D is possibly TRBD2 (6 bases). V was trimmed by 2 bases and J by 5 bases, leaving 13 bases between them. This CDR3 comprises 15 residues. In germline, CDR1 is LNHDA, CDR2 SQIVND (reference sequence). The CDR3 loop is CASSILARSDNEQFF. The CDR3 DNA follows: TGTGCCAGTAGTATACTAGCGAGGTCTGACAATGAGCAGTTCTTC.

This chain joins TRBV10-1 and TRBJ2-2; no firm D call. Germline V gene data show CDR1 as WNHNN and CDR2 as SYGVQD (reference sequence). There are 13 residues in the CDR3. Deletions cut 3 bases from V and 6 bases from J, with 8 bases between. The CDR3 here is CASSEQSPGELFF. For the CDR3, the DNA is TGCGCCAGCAGTGAACAGAGTCCCGGGGAGCTGTTTTTT.

This clone has only one observation. This chain connects TRBV27 to TRBJ2-7; D is undetermined. The V end was cut by 3 bases, the J end by 3 bases, with 6 bases between. The V gene's germline CDR1 is MNHEY and CDR2 SMNVEV (reference sequence). This CDR3 is built from 12 residues. CDR3 sequence: CASSFSGYEQYF. CDR3 DNA: TGTGCCAGCAGTTTCTCGGGCTACGAGCAGTACTTC.

The V and J genes are TRBV7-6 and TRBJ2-1, with 9 bases identical to TRBD2. Germline CDR1 SGHVS, CDR2 FNYEAQ. The junction had 16 bases not matched to a gene; V was cut back by 4 bases and J by 0 bases. The CDR3 extends over 20 amino acids. CDR3 nucleotides: TGTGCCAGCAGCTCGTATCCGAGGGTAGCGGGGGACATCTCCTACAATGAGCAGTTCTTC. Encoded protein: CASSSYPRVAGDISYNEQFF.

The chain recombines TRBV18 with TRBJ1-1; tentatively, D is TRBD1 (6 bases). Germline values: CDR1 KGHSH, CDR2 LQKENI. The CDR3 is 15 residues long. V shed 5 bases and J shed 0 bases, with 13 bases lying between them. As DNA, the CDR3 is TGTGCCAGCTCAAAACGGACAGCAGTGAACACTGAAGCTTTCTTT. It translates to CASSKRTAVNTEAFF.

This sequence joins TRBV10-3 and TRBJ2-7; no clear D gene. Germline CDR1 reads ENHRY; CDR2 reads SYGVKD. The CDR3 consists of 13 residues. V dropped 0 bases and J dropped 7 bases, with 10 bases sitting between them. The CDR3: CAISESDTKEQYF. The CDR3 coding sequence is TGTGCCATCAGTGAGTCAGACACAAAAGAGCAGTACTTC.

This clone occurred once. The V and J genes are TRBV7-2 and TRBJ2-3, with 9 bases aligning to TRBD2. V trimming: 2 bases; J trimming: 1 base; junction bases outside the gene matches: 4. Germline CDR1 is SGHTA and CDR2 is FQGNSA. The CDR3 consists of 16 residues. CDR3 sequence reads: CASSLRIAGGTDTQYF. Written as DNA, the CDR3 is TGTGCCAGCAGCTTAAGGATAGCGGGGGGCACAGATACGCAGTATTTT.

This sequence joins TRBV5-1 and TRBJ2-7; 8 bases fit TRBD2. The CDR3 consists of 15 residues. In germline, CDR1 is SGHRS, CDR2 YFSETQ. V trimming: 4 bases; J trimming: 0 bases; junction bases outside the gene matches: 6. The CDR3 reads CASSPGGTLSYEQYF. The DNA of the CDR3 is TGCGCCAGCAGCCCGGGGGGGACTCTCTCCTACGAGCAGTACTTC.

Only a few counts were recorded for this clone. This chain links TRBV13 with TRBJ2-7; the match to TRBD2 covers 10 bases. V trimming: 5 bases; J trimming: 4 bases; junction bases outside the gene matches: 2. The germline V gene encodes CDR1 PRHDT and CDR2 FYEKMQ (reference sequence). This CDR3 region has 13 residues. The DNA of the CDR3 is TGTGCCAGCAGCCTAGCGGGGGTATACGAGCAGTACTTC. Its protein product is CASSLAGVYEQYF.

The chain is built from TRBV19 and TRBJ1-1; 7 nucleotides line up with TRBD1. The germline CDR1 and CDR2 sequences are LNHDA and SQIVND (reference sequence). The CDR3 spans 13 residues. V gave up 7 bases and J gave up 1 base; unmatched junction bases: 3. In nucleotides, the CDR3 is TGTGCCAGTACCCGGGACAGGAACACTGAAGCTTTCTTT. This gives the protein CASTRDRNTEAFF.